This T cell receptor (beta chain) appears in the sequencing data of a study of cytomegalovirus exposure and HLA in healthy donors. This clone was seen a single time. Antigen: not known. The PCR employed 60 Vbeta primers together with 13 Jbeta primers. In the original processing: It was a later analysis that counted around 85 million unique TCR beta chains, of which roughly 11 million were shared. Generated by immunoSEQ multiplex PCR, the TCRdb table keeps only in-frame clones and is missing some. V, J and clone size are taken as reported in that table, and D and trimming were inferred from the DNA itself. The sample includes 80,000 to 100,000 clones, 70% to 80% of them seen just once. Study-wide results and caveats: Later analysis identified a missense DCLRE1C variant that was linked to TCR beta V- and J-gene trimming. In terms of immune exposure information, only CMV serostatus was available.

CDR1 is SGHTA and CDR2 is FQGNSA in the germline V gene. V was pared by 5 bases and J by 9 bases, with 3 bases of the junction left unmatched. The CDR3 runs to 11 residues. Sequencing was done on a sample of PBMCs. This sequence originates from a man aged 35 to 55 in good health and CMV-seronegative. The genes are TRBV7-2 and TRBJ2-5; TRBD1 matches 7 bases. Here the CDR3 reads CASSRQGAQYF. In DNA form, the CDR3 reads TGTGCCAGCAGCCGACAGGGCGCCCAGTACTTC.